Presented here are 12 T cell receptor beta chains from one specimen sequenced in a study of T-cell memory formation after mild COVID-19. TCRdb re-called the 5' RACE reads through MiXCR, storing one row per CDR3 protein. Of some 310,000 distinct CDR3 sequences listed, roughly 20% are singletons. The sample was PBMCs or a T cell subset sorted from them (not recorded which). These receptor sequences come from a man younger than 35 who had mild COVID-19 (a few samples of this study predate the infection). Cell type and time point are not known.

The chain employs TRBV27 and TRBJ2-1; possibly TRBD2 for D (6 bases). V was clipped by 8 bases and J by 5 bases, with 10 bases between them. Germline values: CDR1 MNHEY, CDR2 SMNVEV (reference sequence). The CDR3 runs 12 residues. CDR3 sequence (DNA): TGTGCCAGCGGGACTGGAGACAATGAGCAGTTCTTC. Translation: CASGTGDNEQFF.

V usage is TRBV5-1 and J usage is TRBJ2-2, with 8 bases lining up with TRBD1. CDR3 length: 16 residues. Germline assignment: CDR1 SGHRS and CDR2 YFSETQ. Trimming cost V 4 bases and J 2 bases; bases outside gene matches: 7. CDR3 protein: CASSPLGQGNTGELFF. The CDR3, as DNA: TGCGCCAGCAGCCCGTTAGGACAGGGTAACACCGGGGAGCTGTTTTTT.

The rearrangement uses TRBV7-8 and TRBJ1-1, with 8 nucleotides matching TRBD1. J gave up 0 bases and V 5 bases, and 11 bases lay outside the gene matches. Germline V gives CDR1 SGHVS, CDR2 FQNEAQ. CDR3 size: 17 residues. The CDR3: CASSRPRTGWMNTEAFF. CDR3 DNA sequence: TGTGCCAGCAGCCGCCCTCGGACAGGGTGGATGAACACTGAAGCTTTCTTT.

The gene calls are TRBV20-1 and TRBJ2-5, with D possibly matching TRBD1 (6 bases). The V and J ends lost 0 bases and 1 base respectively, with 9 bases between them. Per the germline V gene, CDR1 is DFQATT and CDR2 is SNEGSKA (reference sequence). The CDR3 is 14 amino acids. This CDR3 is CSARDRGGQETQYF. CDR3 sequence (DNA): TGCAGTGCTAGAGATCGAGGGGGCCAAGAGACCCAGTACTTC.

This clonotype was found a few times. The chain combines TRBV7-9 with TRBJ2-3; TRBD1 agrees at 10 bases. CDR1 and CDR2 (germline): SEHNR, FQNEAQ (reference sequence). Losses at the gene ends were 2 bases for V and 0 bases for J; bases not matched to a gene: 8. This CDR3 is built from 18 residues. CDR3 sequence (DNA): TGTGCCAGCAGCTTAAACTACTGGGGACAGGGGAGCACAGATACGCAGTATTTT. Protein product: CASSLNYWGQGSTDTQYF. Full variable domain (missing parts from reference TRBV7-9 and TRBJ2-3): DTGVSQNPRHKITKRGQNVTFRCDPISEHNRLYWYRQTLGQGPEFLTYFQNEAQLEKSRLLSDRFSAERPKGSFSTLEIQRTEQGDSAMYLCASSLNYWGQGSTDTQYFGPGTRLTVL.

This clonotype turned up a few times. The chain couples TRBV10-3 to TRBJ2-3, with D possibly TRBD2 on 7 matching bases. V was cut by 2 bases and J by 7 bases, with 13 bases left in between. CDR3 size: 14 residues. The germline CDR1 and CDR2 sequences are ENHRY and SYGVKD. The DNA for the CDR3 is TGTGCCATCAGTGAGAGGGGGGGAGTATATACGCAGTATTTT. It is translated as CAISERGGVYTQYF.

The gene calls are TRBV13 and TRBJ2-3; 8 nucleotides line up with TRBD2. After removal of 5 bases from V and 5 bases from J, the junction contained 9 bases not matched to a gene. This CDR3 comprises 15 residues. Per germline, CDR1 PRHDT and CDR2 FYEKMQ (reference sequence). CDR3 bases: TGTGCCAGCAGCGAAACGGGGGGGCCCCTAGATACGCAGTATTTT. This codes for CASSETGGPLDTQYF.

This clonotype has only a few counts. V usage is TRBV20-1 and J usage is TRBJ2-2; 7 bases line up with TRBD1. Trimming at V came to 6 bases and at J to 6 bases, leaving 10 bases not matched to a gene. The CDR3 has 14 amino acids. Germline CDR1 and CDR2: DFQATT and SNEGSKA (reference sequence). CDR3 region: CSAIKTQGPGELFF. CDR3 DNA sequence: TGCAGTGCCATCAAGACACAGGGGCCCGGGGAGCTGTTTTTT.

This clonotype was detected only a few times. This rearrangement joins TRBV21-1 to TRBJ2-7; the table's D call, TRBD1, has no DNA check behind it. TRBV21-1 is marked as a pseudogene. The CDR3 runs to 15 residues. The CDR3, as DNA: TGTGCCAGCCCTCAGTGTCCGGGTTCGCCCCTCGAGCAGTACGTC. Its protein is CASPQCPGSPLEQYV.

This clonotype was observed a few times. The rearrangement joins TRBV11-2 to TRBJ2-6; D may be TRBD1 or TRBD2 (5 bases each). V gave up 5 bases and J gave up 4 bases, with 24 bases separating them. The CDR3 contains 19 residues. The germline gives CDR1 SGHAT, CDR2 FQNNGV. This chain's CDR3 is CASSLLPLLPGDGANVLTF. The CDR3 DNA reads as TGTGCCAGCAGCCTTCTACCGCTCCTTCCTGGGGACGGGGCCAACGTCCTGACTTTC.

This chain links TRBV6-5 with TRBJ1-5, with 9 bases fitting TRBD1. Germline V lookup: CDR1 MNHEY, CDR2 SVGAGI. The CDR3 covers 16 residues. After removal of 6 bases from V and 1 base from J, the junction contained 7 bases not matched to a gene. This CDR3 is CASRLTQGASNQPQHF. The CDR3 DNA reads TGTGCCAGCAGACTAACACAGGGGGCGAGCAATCAGCCCCAGCATTTT.

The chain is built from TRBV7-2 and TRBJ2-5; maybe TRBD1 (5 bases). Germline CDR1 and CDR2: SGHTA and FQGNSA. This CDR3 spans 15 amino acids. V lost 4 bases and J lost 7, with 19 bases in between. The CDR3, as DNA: TGTGCCAGCAGCTCCGCCGGAGCTGTCCAGGGGACCCAGTACTTC. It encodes CASSSAGAVQGTQYF.